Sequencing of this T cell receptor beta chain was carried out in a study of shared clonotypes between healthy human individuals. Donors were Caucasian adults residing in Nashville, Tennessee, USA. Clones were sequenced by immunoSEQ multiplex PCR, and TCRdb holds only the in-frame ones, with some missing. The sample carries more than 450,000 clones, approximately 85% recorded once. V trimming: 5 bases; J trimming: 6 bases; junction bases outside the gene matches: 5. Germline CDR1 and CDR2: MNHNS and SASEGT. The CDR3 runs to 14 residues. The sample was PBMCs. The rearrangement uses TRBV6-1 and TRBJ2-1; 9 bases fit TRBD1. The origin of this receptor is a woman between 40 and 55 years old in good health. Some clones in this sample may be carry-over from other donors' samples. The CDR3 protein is CASSFRQGVNEQFF. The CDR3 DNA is TGTGCCAGCAGTTTTCGACAGGGGGTCAATGAGCAGTTCTTC.